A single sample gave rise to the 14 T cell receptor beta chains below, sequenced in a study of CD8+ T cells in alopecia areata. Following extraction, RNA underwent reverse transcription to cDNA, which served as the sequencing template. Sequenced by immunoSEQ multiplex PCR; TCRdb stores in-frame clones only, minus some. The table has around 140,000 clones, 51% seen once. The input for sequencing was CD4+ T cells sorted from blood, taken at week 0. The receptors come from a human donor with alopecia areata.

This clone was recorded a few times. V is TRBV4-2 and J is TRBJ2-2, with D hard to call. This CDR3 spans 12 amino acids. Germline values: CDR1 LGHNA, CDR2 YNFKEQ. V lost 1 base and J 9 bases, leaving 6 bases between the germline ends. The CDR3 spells CASSQVNRELFF. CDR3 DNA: TGTGCCAGCAGCCAAGTAAACCGGGAGCTGTTTTTT.

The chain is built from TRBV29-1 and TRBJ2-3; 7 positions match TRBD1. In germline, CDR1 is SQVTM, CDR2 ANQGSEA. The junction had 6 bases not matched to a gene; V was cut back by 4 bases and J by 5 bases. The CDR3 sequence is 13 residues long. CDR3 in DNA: TGCAGCGTTGGGGACAGCACGAGAGATACGCAGTATTTT. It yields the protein CSVGDSTRDTQYF.

CDR3 in amino acids: CAWIAGLAVGEQFF. CDR3 nucleotides: TGTGCCTGGATCGCGGGACTAGCGGTCGGGGAGCAGTTCTTC. The V call is TRBV30, the J call TRBJ2-1, with 11 positions matching TRBD2. The ends lost 4 bases at V and 10 bases at J; junction bases unmatched: 9. From germline, CDR1 is GTSNPN and CDR2 SVGIG (reference sequence). This CDR3 spans 14 amino acids.

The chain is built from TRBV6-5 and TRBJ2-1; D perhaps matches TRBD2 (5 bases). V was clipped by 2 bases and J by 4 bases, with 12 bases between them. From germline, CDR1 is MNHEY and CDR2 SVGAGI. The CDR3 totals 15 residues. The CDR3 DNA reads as TGTGCCAGCAGTTACCGTGTCGGGGAATACAATGAGCAGTTCTTC. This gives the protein CASSYRVGEYNEQFF.

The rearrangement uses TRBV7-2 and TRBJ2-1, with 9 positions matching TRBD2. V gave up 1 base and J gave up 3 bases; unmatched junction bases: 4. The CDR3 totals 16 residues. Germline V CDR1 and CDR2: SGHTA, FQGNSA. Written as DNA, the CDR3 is TGTGCCAGCAGCTTAGTTCCTAGCGGGGACTACAATGAGCAGTTCTTC. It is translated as CASSLVPSGDYNEQFF. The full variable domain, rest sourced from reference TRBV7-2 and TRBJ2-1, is GAGVSQSPSNKVTEKGKDVELRCDPISGHTALYWYRQSLGQGLEFLIYFQGNSAPDKSGLPSDRFSAERTGGSVSTLTIQRTQQEDSAVYLCASSLVPSGDYNEQFFGPGTRLTVL.

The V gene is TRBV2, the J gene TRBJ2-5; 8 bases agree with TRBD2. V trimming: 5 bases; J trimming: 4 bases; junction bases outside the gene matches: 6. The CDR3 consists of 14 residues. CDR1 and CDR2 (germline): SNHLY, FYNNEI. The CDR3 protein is CASSSGGRRETQYF. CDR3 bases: TGTGCCAGCAGTAGCGGCGGGAGGAGAGAGACCCAGTACTTC.

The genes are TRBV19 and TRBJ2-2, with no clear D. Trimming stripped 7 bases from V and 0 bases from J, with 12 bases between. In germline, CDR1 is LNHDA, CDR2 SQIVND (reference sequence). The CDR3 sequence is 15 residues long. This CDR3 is CASTSAQTNTGELFF. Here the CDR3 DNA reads TGTGCCAGTACAAGCGCGCAAACGAACACCGGGGAGCTGTTTTTT.

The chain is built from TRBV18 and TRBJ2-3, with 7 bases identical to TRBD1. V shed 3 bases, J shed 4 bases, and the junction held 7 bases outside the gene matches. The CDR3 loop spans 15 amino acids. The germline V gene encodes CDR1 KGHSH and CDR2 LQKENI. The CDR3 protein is CASSPRDREPDTQYF. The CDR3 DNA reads TGTGCCAGCTCACCTCGCGACAGGGAACCAGATACGCAGTATTTT.

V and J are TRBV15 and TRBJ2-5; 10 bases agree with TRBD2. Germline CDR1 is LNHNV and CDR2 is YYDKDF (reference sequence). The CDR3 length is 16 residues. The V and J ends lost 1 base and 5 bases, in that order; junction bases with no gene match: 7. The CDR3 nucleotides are TGTGCCACCAGCAGAGGTTCTAGCGGGAGCTTGGAGACCCAGTACTTC. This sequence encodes CATSRGSSGSLETQYF. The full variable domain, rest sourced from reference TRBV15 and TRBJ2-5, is DAMVIQNPRYQVTQFGKPVTLSCSQTLNHNVMYWYQQKSSQAPKLLFHYYDKDFNNEADTPDNFQSRRPNTSFCFLDIRSPGLGDTAMYLCATSRGSSGSLETQYFGPGTRLLVL.

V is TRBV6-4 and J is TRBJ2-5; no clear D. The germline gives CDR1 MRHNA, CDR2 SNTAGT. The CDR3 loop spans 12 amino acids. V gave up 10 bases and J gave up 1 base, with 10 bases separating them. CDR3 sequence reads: CATRIFQETQYF. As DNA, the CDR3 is TGTGCCACCCGGATCTTCCAAGAGACCCAGTACTTC.

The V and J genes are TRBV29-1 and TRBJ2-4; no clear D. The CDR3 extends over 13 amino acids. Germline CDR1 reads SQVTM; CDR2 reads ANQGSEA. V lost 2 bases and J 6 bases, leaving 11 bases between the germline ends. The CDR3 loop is CSVERPLGNIQYF. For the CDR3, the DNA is TGCAGCGTTGAAAGGCCTCTGGGAAACATTCAGTACTTC.

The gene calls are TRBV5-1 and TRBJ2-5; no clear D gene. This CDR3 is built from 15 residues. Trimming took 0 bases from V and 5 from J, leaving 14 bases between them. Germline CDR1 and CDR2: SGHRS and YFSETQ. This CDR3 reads CASSLGLSQGETQYF. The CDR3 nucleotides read TGCGCCAGCAGCTTGGGACTTTCGCAAGGGGAGACCCAGTACTTC. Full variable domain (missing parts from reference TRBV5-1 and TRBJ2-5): KAGVTQTPRYLIKTRGQQVTLSCSPISGHRSVSWYQQTPGQGLQFLFEYFSETQRNKGNFPGRFSGRQFSNSRSEMNVSTLELGDSALYLCASSLGLSQGETQYFGPGTRLLVL.

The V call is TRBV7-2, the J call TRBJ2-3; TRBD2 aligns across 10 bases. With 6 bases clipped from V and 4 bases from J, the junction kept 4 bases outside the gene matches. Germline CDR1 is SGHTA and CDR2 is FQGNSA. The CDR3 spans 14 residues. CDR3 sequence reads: CASRLGTSADTQYF. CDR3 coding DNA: TGTGCCAGCAGGCTGGGGACTAGCGCAGATACGCAGTATTTT.

The CDR3 here is CASSLLAGSYNEQFF. The DNA of the CDR3 is TGTGCCAGCAGCTTACTAGCGGGGTCCTACAATGAGCAGTTCTTC. The rearrangement links TRBV11-3 to TRBJ2-1; 9 bases agree with TRBD2. The CDR3 sequence is 15 residues long. Germline lookup yields CDR1 SGHNT and CDR2 YENEEA. The V and J ends lost 2 bases and 1 base, in that order; junction bases with no gene match: 0. Based on the CDR3 plus reference TRBV11-3 and TRBJ2-1, the full variable domain is EAGVVQSPRYKIIEKKQPVAFWCNPISGHNTLYWYLQNLGQGPELLIRYENEEAVDDSQLPKDRFSAERLKGVDSTLKIQPAELGDSAVYLCASSLLAGSYNEQFFGPGTRLTVL.